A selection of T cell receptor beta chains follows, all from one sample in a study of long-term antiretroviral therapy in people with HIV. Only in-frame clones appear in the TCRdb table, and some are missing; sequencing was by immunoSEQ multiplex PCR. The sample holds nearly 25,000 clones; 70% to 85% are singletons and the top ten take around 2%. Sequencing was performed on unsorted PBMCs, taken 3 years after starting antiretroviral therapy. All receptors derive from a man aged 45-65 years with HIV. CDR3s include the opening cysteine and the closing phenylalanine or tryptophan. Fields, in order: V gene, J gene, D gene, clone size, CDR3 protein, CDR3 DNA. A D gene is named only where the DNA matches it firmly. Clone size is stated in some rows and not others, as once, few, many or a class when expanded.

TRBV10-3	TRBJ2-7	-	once	CAISESIRQGRSYEQYF	TGTGCCATCAGTGAGTCGATTCGCCAGGGCAGGTCCTACGAGCAGTACTTC
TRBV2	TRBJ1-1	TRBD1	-	CASSLDRVNTEAFF	TGTGCCAGCAGCTTAGACAGGGTGAACACTGAAGCTTTCTTT
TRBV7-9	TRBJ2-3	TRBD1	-	CASSSFDRGADTQYF	TGTGCCAGCAGCTCCTTCGACAGGGGGGCAGATACGCAGTATTTT
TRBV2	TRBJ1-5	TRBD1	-	CASRLTGGRSNQPQHF	TGTGCCAGCAGACTGACAGGGGGACGTAGCAATCAGCCCCAGCATTTT
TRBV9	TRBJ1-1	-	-	CASSTKPGWTTEAFF	TGTGCCAGCAGCACAAAGCCGGGCTGGACCACTGAAGCTTTCTTT
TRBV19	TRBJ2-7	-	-	CASRRDPRGEQYF	TGTGCCAGTAGGCGGGACCCCCGGGGCGAGCAGTACTTC
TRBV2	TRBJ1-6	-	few	CASSEREAGSPLHF	TGTGCCAGCAGTGAAAGGGAGGCAGGATCACCCCTCCACTTT
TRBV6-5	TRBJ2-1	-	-	CASSGRTVDNEQFF	TGTGCCAGCAGTGGGCGGACAGTAGACAATGAGCAGTTCTTC
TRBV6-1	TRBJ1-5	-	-	CASRLGGTDQPQHF	TGTGCCAGCCGATTAGGGGGGACGGATCAGCCCCAGCATTTT
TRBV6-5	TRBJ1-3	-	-	CASSVDTSSGNTIYF	TGTGCCAGCAGTGTAGACACTAGCTCTGGAAACACCATATATTTT
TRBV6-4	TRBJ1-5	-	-	CASPPGCNQPQHF	TGTGCCAGTCCCCCAGGGTGTAATCAGCCCCAGCATTTT
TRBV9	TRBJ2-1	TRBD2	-	CASSATGGVGNEQFF	TGTGCCAGCAGCGCCACGGGAGGGGTGGGCAATGAGCAGTTCTTC
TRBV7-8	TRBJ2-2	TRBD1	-	CASSQWDRANTGELFF	TGTGCCAGCAGCCAGTGGGACAGGGCGAACACCGGGGAGCTGTTTTTT
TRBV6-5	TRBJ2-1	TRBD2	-	CASSSLGAGVFNEQFF	TGTGCCAGCAGTTCCCTAGGAGCGGGAGTCTTCAATGAGCAGTTCTTC
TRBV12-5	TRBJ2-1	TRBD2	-	CASGEGLAGGNEQFF	TGTGCTAGTGGTGAGGGACTAGCGGGCGGGAATGAGCAGTTCTTC
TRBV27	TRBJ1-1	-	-	CASLGGQTEAFF	TGTGCCAGCCTCGGAGGGCAGACTGAAGCTTTCTTT
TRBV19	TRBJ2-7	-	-	CASSITTADYEQYF	TGTGCCAGTAGTATCACGACAGCCGACTACGAGCAGTACTTC
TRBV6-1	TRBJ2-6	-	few	CASSEGETGANVLTF	TGTGCCAGCAGTGAAGGAGAGACTGGGGCCAACGTCCTGACTTTC
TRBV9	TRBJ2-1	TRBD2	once	CASSITGGADYNEQFF	TGTGCCAGCAGTATAACGGGAGGGGCAGACTACAATGAGCAGTTCTTC
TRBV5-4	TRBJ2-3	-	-	CASSYEGTSTDTQYF	TGTGCCAGCAGCTACGAGGGGACAAGCACAGATACGCAGTATTTT
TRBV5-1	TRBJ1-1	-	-	CASSLATGDTEAFF	TGCGCCAGCAGCTTGGCGACAGGCGACACTGAAGCTTTCTTT
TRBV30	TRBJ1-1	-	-	CAWASGTSMNTEAFF	TGTGCCTGGGCTTCCGGGACATCAATGAACACTGAAGCTTTCTTT
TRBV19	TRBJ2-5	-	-	CASREDTKETQYF	TGTGCCAGTAGGGAGGACACAAAAGAGACCCAGTACTTC
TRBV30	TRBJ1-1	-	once	CAWSPWTPTNTEAFF	TGTGCCTGGAGTCCGTGGACACCTACGAACACTGAAGCTTTCTTT
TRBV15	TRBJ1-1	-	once	CATSTPGRTTEAFF	TGTGCCACCAGCACTCCCGGACGGACCACTGAAGCTTTCTTT